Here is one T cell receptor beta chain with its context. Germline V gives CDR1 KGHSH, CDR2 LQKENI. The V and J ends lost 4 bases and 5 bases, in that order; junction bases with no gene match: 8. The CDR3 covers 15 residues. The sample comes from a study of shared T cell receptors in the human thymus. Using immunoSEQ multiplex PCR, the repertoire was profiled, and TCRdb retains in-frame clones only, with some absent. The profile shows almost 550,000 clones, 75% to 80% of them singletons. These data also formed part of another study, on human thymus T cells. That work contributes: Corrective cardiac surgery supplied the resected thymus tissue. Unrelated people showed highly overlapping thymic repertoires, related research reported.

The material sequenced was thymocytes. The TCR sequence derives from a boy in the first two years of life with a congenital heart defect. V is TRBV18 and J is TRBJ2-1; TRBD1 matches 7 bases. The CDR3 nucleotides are TGTGCCAGCTCACTCTACAGGGGACGGGACAATGAGCAGTTCTTC. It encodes CASSLYRGRDNEQFF.